The 24 T cell receptor beta chains reported below all come from one sample, sequenced in a study of T cell changes during pregnancy in multiple sclerosis. Clones were sequenced by immunoSEQ multiplex PCR, and TCRdb holds only the in-frame ones, with some missing. The sample has around 35,000 clones; about nine tenths are singletons. The source material was CD8+ T cells from peripheral blood mononuclear cells, sampled after pregnancy. These receptors were obtained from a female donor with multiple sclerosis, enrolled in a pregnancy study.

The chain recombines TRBV27 with TRBJ2-1, with a possible D match to TRBD2 (6 bases). The CDR3 is 12 residues long. V was trimmed by 6 bases and J by 7 bases, leaving 10 bases between them. CDR1 MNHEY and CDR2 SMNVEV come from the germline V gene (reference sequence). The CDR3 region has the DNA TGTGCCAGCAGGTCTGGGGGGAATGAGCAGTTCTTC. Its protein is CASRSGGNEQFF.

This chain joins TRBV9 and TRBJ1-1, with D unclear. The V gene lost 4 bases and the J gene lost 2 bases, with 9 bases spanning the gap. The CDR3 is 13 amino acids. CDR1 is SGDLS and CDR2 is YYNGEE in the germline V gene. The CDR3 DNA follows: TGTGCCAGCAGCCCAGAGGGAAACACTGAAGCTTTCTTT. Its translation: CASSPEGNTEAFF.

The V call is TRBV9, the J call TRBJ2-1, with 10 positions matching TRBD2. The CDR3 is 15 residues long. The V gene's germline CDR1 is SGDLS and CDR2 YYNGEE. J lost 7 bases, V lost 0 bases, and 4 bases had no gene match. In DNA, the CDR3 is TGTGCCAGCAGCGTAGCCAGCGGGGGGGCGAATGAGCAGTTCTTC. As protein: CASSVASGGANEQFF.

J is TRBJ1-1 and V is TRBV4-3; D unresolved. CDR1 and CDR2 (germline): LGHNA, YSLEER. V was trimmed by 1 base and J by 0 bases, leaving 6 bases between them. The CDR3 is 14 residues long. The CDR3 loop is CASSQGRMNTEAFF. DNA for the CDR3: TGCGCCAGCAGCCAAGGGAGGATGAACACTGAAGCTTTCTTT.

The chain couples TRBV6-5 to TRBJ1-4; 10 bases align to TRBD1. V lost 2 bases, J lost 5 bases, and 2 bases stayed unmatched. Per germline, CDR1 MNHEY and CDR2 SVGAGI. The CDR3 spans 15 residues. The CDR3 DNA reads TGTGCCAGCAGTTACCGGGACAGGGGAAATGAAAAACTGTTTTTT. Translated: CASSYRDRGNEKLFF.

The genes are TRBV10-3 and TRBJ1-2; weak D call: TRBD1 (6 bases). Germline V CDR1 and CDR2: ENHRY, SYGVKD. Trimming pared 3 bases from V and 3 bases from J, leaving 17 bases between. The CDR3 extends over 16 amino acids. CDR3 protein: CAISDGNRAPYYGYTF. CDR3 in DNA: TGTGCCATCAGTGACGGAAACAGGGCCCCGTACTATGGCTACACCTTC.

Here the CDR3 reads CAIGQGIYEQYF. The CDR3 region has the DNA TGTGCCATCGGACAGGGAATCTACGAGCAGTACTTC. This sequence joins TRBV10-3 and TRBJ2-7; 8 positions match TRBD1. CDR3 length equals 12 residues. CDR1 and CDR2 (germline): ENHRY, SYGVKD. The junction had 3 bases not matched to a gene; V was cut back by 8 bases and J by 3 bases.

The J gene is TRBJ2-3, the V gene TRBV2; maybe TRBD1 (5 bases). The germline CDR1 and CDR2 sequences are SNHLY and FYNNEI. V shed 1 base and J shed 0 bases, with 8 bases lying between them. CDR3 size: 15 residues. The CDR3 DNA sequence: TGTGCCAGCAGTGAAGGACAGACTAGCACAGATACGCAGTATTTT. This translates into CASSEGQTSTDTQYF. The whole variable domain, filled in from reference TRBV2 and TRBJ2-3, reads EPEVTQTPSHQVTQMGQEVILRCVPISNHLYFYWYRQILGQKVEFLVSFYNNEISEKSEIFDDQFSVERPDGSNFTLKIRSTKLEDSAMYFCASSEGQTSTDTQYFGPGTRLTVL.

At least ten counts were recorded for this clone. The chain's CDR3 is CASARQETSEAFF. The CDR3 DNA reads TGTGCCAGCGCGAGACAGGAAACATCTGAAGCTTTCTTT. The chain employs TRBV6-6 and TRBJ1-1, with TRBD1 as a possible D gene (6 bases). The germline V gene encodes CDR1 MNHNY and CDR2 SVGAGI (reference sequence). Trimming left V 8 bases short and J 6 bases short, with 16 bases between. The CDR3 contains 13 residues.

This clone was seen a single time. The rearrangement joins TRBV4-2 to TRBJ2-7; tentatively, D is TRBD1 (5 bases). V dropped 0 bases and J dropped 2 bases, with 14 bases sitting between them. Germline V gene sequence: CDR1 LGHNA, CDR2 YNFKEQ. The CDR3 sequence is 16 residues long. The CDR3 spells CASSQDQGKGPYEQYF. The CDR3 DNA sequence: TGTGCCAGCAGCCAAGATCAAGGGAAGGGGCCCTACGAGCAGTACTTC.

This chain links TRBV4-3 with TRBJ2-1; D is unresolved. The ends were cut back, 0 bases at V and 0 bases at J, with 12 bases in the middle. Germline-derived CDR1 and CDR2 are LGHNA and YSLEER. The CDR3 extends over 17 amino acids. The CDR3 nucleotides read TGCGCCAGCAGCCAAGATCATAGCTTGAGCTCCTACAATGAGCAGTTCTTC. Translation gives CASSQDHSLSSYNEQFF.

The gene calls are TRBV6-6 and TRBJ2-3; no firm D call. CDR1 MNHNY and CDR2 SVGAGI come from the germline V gene (reference sequence). The ends were cut back, 2 bases at V and 1 base at J, with 10 bases in the middle. This CDR3 contains 15 residues. CDR3 DNA: TGTGCCAGCAGTTACCTACCCGCGGGCACAGATACGCAGTATTTT. It yields the protein CASSYLPAGTDTQYF.

The V gene is TRBV12-2, the J gene TRBJ1-5; the table's D call TRBD1 went unverified against the DNA. TRBV12-2 is assigned pseudogene status. This CDR3 comprises 16 residues. The chain's CDR3 is CASRLEEDRGDQPQHF. The CDR3 DNA reads as TGTGCAAGTCGCTTAGAAGAGGACAGGGGGGATCAGCCCCAGCATTTT.

The chain carries TRBV5-5 and TRBJ2-5, with 11 bases identical to TRBD1. V trimming: 1 base; J trimming: 2 bases; junction bases outside the gene matches: 4. CDR3 length: 16 amino acids. CDR1 and CDR2 from the germline V gene are SGHKS and YYEKEE (reference sequence). The CDR3 DNA sequence: TGTGCCAGCAGCTTGTTTGGGACAGGGGGGCAAGAGACCCAGTACTTC. Encoded protein: CASSLFGTGGQETQYF.

J is TRBJ1-1 and V is TRBV9; 8 bases are a match to TRBD1. This CDR3 is built from 17 residues. Trimming cost V 4 bases and J 1 base; bases outside gene matches: 12. In germline, CDR1 is SGDLS, CDR2 YYNGEE. Here the CDR3 reads CASSLNRGKDPNTEAFF. The CDR3 DNA is TGTGCCAGCAGCCTCAACAGGGGGAAGGACCCGAACACTGAAGCTTTCTTT.

The gene calls are TRBV12-1 and TRBJ1-1; the table's D gene call, TRBD1, was not cross checked with the DNA. TRBV12-1 is an annotated pseudogene. The CDR3 spans 14 residues. CDR3 DNA: TGTGCCAGCAGCTTTGAGCAGACAGACACTGAAGCTTTCTTT. This codes for CASSFEQTDTEAFF.

The chain employs TRBV28 and TRBJ2-2; D is undetermined. Trimming stripped 3 bases from V and 12 bases from J, with 17 bases between. The CDR3 is 14 residues long. The germline gives CDR1 MDHEN, CDR2 SYDVKM. CDR3: CASSFNRSPEQLFF. CDR3 coding DNA: TGTGCCAGCAGTTTTAATCGGAGCCCGGAGCAGCTGTTTTTT.

The chain has TRBV7-9 and TRBJ2-2; 8 bases map to TRBD2. Losses at the gene ends were 3 bases for V and 1 base for J; bases not matched to a gene: 4. CDR1 is SEHNR, CDR2 FQNEAQ, per germline (reference sequence). CDR3 length: 16 residues. The CDR3 region has the DNA TGTGCCAGCAGCTTGGCGAGCGGGGGGAACACCGGGGAGCTGTTTTTT. This codes for CASSLASGGNTGELFF.

Comments on this clone: It is likely a read error, because the conserved phenylalanine at the end of the CDR3 is missing. The DNA is left out, because the CDR3 cannot be placed on it with certainty; the CDR3 is given as TCRdb lists it. The rearrangement joins TRBV20-1 to TRBJ1-2. The CDR3 totals 8 residues, both ends included. CDR1 and CDR2 from the germline V gene are DFQATT and SNEGSKA (reference sequence). This CDR3 is CSARERIL.

The chain is built from TRBV7-9 and TRBJ2-1, with D perhaps matching TRBD1 (6 bases). The CDR3 sequence is 12 residues long. Trimming removed 5 bases at V and 8 bases at J, with 10 bases between. Germline CDR1 reads SEHNR; CDR2 reads FQNEAQ (reference sequence). CDR3 sequence reads: CASSSNRDEQFF. In nucleotides, the CDR3 is TGTGCCAGCAGCAGCAACAGGGATGAGCAGTTCTTC.

The chain couples TRBV7-6 to TRBJ1-5, with 9 positions matching TRBD1. Trimming removed 5 bases from V and 6 bases from J; junction bases left unmatched: 5. Germline V CDR1 and CDR2: SGHVS, FNYEAQ. The CDR3 covers 14 residues. The CDR3 reads CASSPGTGSQPQHF. The CDR3 coding sequence is TGTGCCAGCAGCCCCGGGACAGGGAGTCAGCCCCAGCATTTT. Variable domain in full (rest from reference TRBV7-6 and TRBJ1-5): GAGVSQSPRYKVTKRGQDVALRCDPISGHVSLYWYRQALGQGPEFLTYFNYEAQQDKSGLPNDRFSAERPEGSISTLTIQRTEQRDSAMYRCASSPGTGSQPQHFGDGTRLSIL.

J is TRBJ2-2 and V is TRBV5-5; D gene unclear. The CDR3 has 13 amino acids. The germline V gene encodes CDR1 SGHKS and CDR2 YYEKEE (reference sequence). Trimming removed 0 bases from V and 4 bases from J, with 4 bases in between. The CDR3 coding sequence is TGTGCCAGCAGCTTGGCGTCCACCGGGGAGCTGTTTTTT. This codes for CASSLASTGELFF.

The rearrangement uses TRBV2 and TRBJ2-5; D is unclear. This CDR3 is built from 12 residues. CDR1 is SNHLY, CDR2 FYNNEI, per germline. Trimming stripped 4 bases from V and 5 bases from J, with 8 bases between. The CDR3 nucleotides are TGTGCCAGCAGTGGTCGGCGGGAGACCCAGTACTTC. Residues: CASSGRRETQYF. The full variable domain, its missing parts supplied by reference TRBV2 and TRBJ2-5, is EPEVTQTPSHQVTQMGQEVILRCVPISNHLYFYWYRQILGQKVEFLVSFYNNEISEKSEIFDDQFSVERPDGSNFTLKIRSTKLEDSAMYFCASSGRRETQYFGPGTRLLVL.

The V and J genes are TRBV21-1 and TRBJ1-5; the table's D gene call, TRBD1, was not cross checked with the DNA. TRBV21-1 corresponds to a pseudogene. The CDR3 runs 15 residues. The chain's CDR3 is CASGQSPLGNQPQHF. As DNA, the CDR3 is TGTGCCAGCGGACAGTCACCCTTGGGCAATCAGCCCCAGCATTTT.